Reported below is one T cell receptor beta chain. Its cognate antigen is unknown. The data were taken from a study of T cells expressing NK-cell markers. Background on the study: Among the eight sequenced donors, seven tested HCMV-seropositive and one tested seronegative.

TCR beta cDNA was made by 5'RACE template switching with UMIs. TCRdb reworked the 5' RACE reads into one entry per CDR3 protein, no DNA. The sample totals roughly 350,000 distinct CDR3 sequences; its top ten clones hold roughly 5.2%. Findings and caveats of the study: The contribution of dominant NKG2C+ clonotypes to CD8+ T cells in six donors was roughly 1.0-7.5%. A handful of donors likewise had their CD3+CD56-NKG2C+ fraction led by these clonotypes.

Germline V CDR1 and CDR2: LGHDT, YNNKEL (reference sequence). This CDR3 contains 18 residues. The specimen sequenced was blood T cells: a sorted CD56 or NKG2C T cell subset, CD4+ or CD8+ T cells, or bulk PBMC T cells (not recorded which). V gene TRBV3-1 combines with J gene TRBJ1-3; TCRdb's D gene call, TRBD1, goes unchecked for lack of DNA. The sequence derives from a man aged 18 to 70 in good health. CDR3 amino acids: CASSLFPRDRGSGNTIYF.